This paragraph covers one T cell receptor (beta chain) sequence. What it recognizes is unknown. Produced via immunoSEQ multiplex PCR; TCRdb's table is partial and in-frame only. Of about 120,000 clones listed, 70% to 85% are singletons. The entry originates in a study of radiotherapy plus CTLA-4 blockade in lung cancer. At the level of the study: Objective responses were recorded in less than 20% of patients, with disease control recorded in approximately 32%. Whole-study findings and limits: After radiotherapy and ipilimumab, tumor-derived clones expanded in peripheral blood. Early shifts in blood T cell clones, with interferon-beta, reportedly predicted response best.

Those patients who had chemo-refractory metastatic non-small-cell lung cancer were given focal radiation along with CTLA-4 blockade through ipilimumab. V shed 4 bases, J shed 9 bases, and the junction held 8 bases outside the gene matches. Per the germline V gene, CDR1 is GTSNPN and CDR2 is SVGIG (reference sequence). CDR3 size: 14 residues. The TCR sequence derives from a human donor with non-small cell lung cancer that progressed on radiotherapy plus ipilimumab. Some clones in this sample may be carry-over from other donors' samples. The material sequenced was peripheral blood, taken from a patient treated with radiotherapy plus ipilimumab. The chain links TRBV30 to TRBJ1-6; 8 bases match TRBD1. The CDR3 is CAWNSQGAGSPLHF. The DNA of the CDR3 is TGTGCCTGGAATTCCCAGGGGGCGGGTTCACCCCTCCACTTT. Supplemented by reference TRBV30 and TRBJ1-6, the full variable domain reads SQTIHQWPATLVQPVGSPLSLECTVEGTSNPNLYWYRQAAGRGLQLLFYSVGIGQISSEVPQNLSASRPQDRQFILSSKKLLLSDSGFYLCAWNSQGAGSPLHFGNGTRLTVT.